One sample yielded the 24 T cell receptor beta chains listed below, sequenced in a study of cytomegalovirus exposure and HLA in healthy donors. The study ran its PCR with 60 Vbeta and 13 Jbeta primers. Some clones are missing from TCRdb's copy, which holds only in-frame ones; the method was immunoSEQ multiplex PCR. The sample records roughly 70,000 clones, more than 60% being singletons. The sequenced sample consisted of PBMCs. All receptors derive from a male donor in good health and CMV-seropositive.

The chain recombines TRBV10-3 with TRBJ2-5, with TRBD1 matching 8 bases. The V segment lost 3 bases and the J segment 0 bases; nucleotides outside the gene matches: 6. This CDR3 is built from 16 residues. The germline V gene has CDR1 ENHRY and CDR2 SYGVKD. The CDR3: CAISDPNRGYQETQYF. CDR3 DNA sequence: TGTGCCATCAGTGACCCGAACAGGGGGTACCAAGAGACCCAGTACTTC.

V gene TRBV7-9 combines with J gene TRBJ1-5; 9 nucleotides match TRBD1. Germline V gives CDR1 SEHNR, CDR2 FQNEAQ (reference sequence). The CDR3 spans 15 residues. Trimming cost V 5 bases and J 5 bases; bases outside gene matches: 7. DNA of the CDR3: TGTGCCAGCAGCCTGGGGGACAGGGCGGATCAGCCCCAGCATTTT. This translates into CASSLGDRADQPQHF.

V usage is TRBV6-6 and J usage is TRBJ1-4, with D perhaps TRBD1 (5 bases). Germline-derived CDR1 and CDR2 are MNHNY and SVGAGI (reference sequence). The CDR3 is 13 amino acids. With 7 bases removed from V and 4 bases from J, the gap between germline ends came to 10 bases. The CDR3 reads CASIGGLNEKLFF. The DNA for the CDR3 is TGTGCCAGCATTGGGGGACTTAATGAAAAACTGTTTTTT.

The V call is TRBV10-1, the J call TRBJ2-2; D gene unclear. CDR1 and CDR2 (germline): WNHNN, SYGVQD (reference sequence). CDR3 length: 15 amino acids. V was shortened by 3 bases and J by 7 bases, with 15 bases between the two germline ends. CDR3 region: CASSEPGSPVGELFF. In DNA form, the CDR3 reads TGCGCCAGCAGTGAACCGGGTTCCCCCGTCGGGGAGCTGTTTTTT.

V gene TRBV4-2 combines with J gene TRBJ1-1; D is perhaps TRBD1 (6 bases). The V gene's germline CDR1 is LGHNA and CDR2 YNFKEQ. This CDR3 is 17 amino acids long. V was pared by 0 bases and J by 5 bases, with 19 bases between. The CDR3 sequence is CASSQDDSNRVGTEAFF. The CDR3 DNA reads as TGTGCCAGCAGCCAAGACGACAGTAACAGGGTTGGAACTGAAGCTTTCTTT.

This clone showed up just a few times. The chain has TRBV2 and TRBJ2-7; D is uncertain. In germline, CDR1 is SNHLY, CDR2 FYNNEI. Trimming cost V 2 bases and J 4 bases, with 9 bases left between them. The CDR3 extends over 13 amino acids. DNA for the CDR3: TGTGCCAGCAGTGAAAAACGGTTTTACGAGCAGTACTTC. Its translation is CASSEKRFYEQYF.

J is TRBJ1-2 and V is TRBV5-6, with 9 bases fitting TRBD1. The CDR3 runs 14 residues. Looked up from germline, CDR1 is SGHDT and CDR2 is YYEEEE. J gave up 7 bases and V 4 bases, and 8 bases lay outside the gene matches. Here the CDR3 reads CASSPGQGRGGYTF. The CDR3 bases are TGTGCCAGCAGCCCTGGACAGGGGAGGGGTGGCTACACCTTC.

This chain's CDR3 is CASSIFGEQYF. CDR3 coding DNA: TGTGCCAGTAGTATTTTCGGCGAGCAGTACTTC. The V gene is TRBV19, the J gene TRBJ2-7; D remains unclear. The CDR3 extends over 11 amino acids. Per germline, CDR1 LNHDA and CDR2 SQIVND (reference sequence). V was pared by 3 bases and J by 6 bases, with 6 bases between.

This chain connects TRBV5-6 to TRBJ2-1; D remains ambiguous. The CDR3 length is 13 residues. Between the trimmed V and J ends, which lost 2 bases and 3 bases, there was a span of 6 bases. CDR1 and CDR2 from the germline V gene are SGHDT and YYEEEE. In DNA form, the CDR3 reads TGTGCCAGCAGCTTTCAGGACTACAATGAGCAGTTCTTC. This gives the protein CASSFQDYNEQFF.

A remark on this clone: The same CDR3 arises from other DNA sequences in this sample as well. This chain uses TRBV5-1 with TRBJ2-7; 11 bases map to TRBD2. CDR1 SGHRS and CDR2 YFSETQ come from the germline V gene. With 2 bases clipped from V and 3 bases from J, the junction kept 1 base outside the gene matches. This CDR3 contains 14 residues. CDR3 nucleotide sequence: TGCGCCAGCAGCTTTACTAGCGGGAGCTACGAGCAGTACTTC. Amino acid sequence: CASSFTSGSYEQYF.

In its sample, this clone was seen a few times. The chain uses TRBV15 and TRBJ1-3; 9 bases line up with TRBD1. This CDR3 has 17 residues. In germline, CDR1 is LNHNV, CDR2 YYDKDF (reference sequence). V was clipped by 5 bases and J by 2 bases; unmatched bases: 10. Written as DNA, the CDR3 is TGTGCCACCAGCCGACCCTACTGGACAGGGGCTGGAAACACCATATATTTT. As protein: CATSRPYWTGAGNTIYF. Based on the CDR3 plus reference TRBV15 and TRBJ1-3, the full variable domain is DAMVIQNPRYQVTQFGKPVTLSCSQTLNHNVMYWYQQKSSQAPKLLFHYYDKDFNNEADTPDNFQSRRPNTSFCFLDIRSPGLGDTAMYLCATSRPYWTGAGNTIYFGEGSWLTVV.

This clone was observed a few times. V is TRBV7-8 and J is TRBJ2-1; TRBD2 matches 11 bases. Per germline, CDR1 SGHVS and CDR2 FQNEAQ. V was pared by 5 bases and J by 7 bases, with 13 bases of the junction left unmatched. The CDR3 is 17 residues long. In nucleotides, the CDR3 is TGTGCCAGCAGCCCTCTAGCGGGGGGCTCCCACGGGAATGAGCAGTTCTTC. The encoded protein is CASSPLAGGSHGNEQFF.

This clone was observed a handful of times. The rearrangement joins TRBV2 to TRBJ2-3, with 7 bases that match TRBD1. This CDR3 is built from 15 residues. J gave up 1 base and V 5 bases, and 6 bases lay outside the gene matches. CDR1 is SNHLY and CDR2 is FYNNEI in the germline V gene. The CDR3 DNA reads TGTGCCAGCAGTATCAGACAGGGTCGCACAGATACGCAGTATTTT. This encodes CASSIRQGRTDTQYF.

The CDR3, as DNA: TGTGCCAGCAGCCCGCGGGAGCTCTCCTACGAGCAGTACTTC. Translation: CASSPRELSYEQYF. V gene TRBV14 combines with J gene TRBJ2-7; 7 bases are a match to TRBD2. Germline V gene sequence: CDR1 SGHDN, CDR2 FVKESK. The length of the CDR3 is 14 residues. The junction had 3 bases not matched to a gene; V was cut back by 4 bases and J by 0 bases.

The chain combines TRBV5-1 with TRBJ1-3; D is unclear. Trimming left V 2 bases short and J 2 bases short, with 8 bases between. Looked up from germline, CDR1 is SGHRS and CDR2 is YFSETQ. The CDR3 is 14 amino acids. The CDR3 reads CASSLTTTGNTIYF. As DNA, the CDR3 is TGCGCCAGCAGCTTAACAACTACTGGAAACACCATATATTTT.

The chain combines TRBV30 with TRBJ2-1; D not certain. CDR3 length: 13 residues. Germline CDR1 GTSNPN, CDR2 SVGIG (reference sequence). The ends were cut back, 0 bases at V and 7 bases at J, with 10 bases in the middle. The CDR3 coding sequence is TGTGCCTGGAGTGTACGACTCTTTAATGAGCAGTTCTTC. This sequence encodes CAWSVRLFNEQFF.

J is TRBJ2-3 and V is TRBV5-4, with 9 bases lining up with TRBD2. The J segment lost 4 bases and the V segment lost 4 bases, leaving 10 bases of the junction unmatched. Germline V gene sequence: CDR1 SGHNT, CDR2 YYREEE (reference sequence). The CDR3 contains 16 residues. This chain's CDR3 is CASSMGVSGSADTQYF. CDR3 nucleotides: TGTGCCAGCAGCATGGGGGTTAGCGGGAGTGCAGATACGCAGTATTTT.

The chain has TRBV10-1 and TRBJ2-3; the match to TRBD2 covers 10 bases. Trimming at V came to 8 bases and at J to 3 bases, leaving 2 bases not matched to a gene. The CDR3 has 13 amino acids. Germline values: CDR1 WNHNN, CDR2 SYGVQD (reference sequence). Written as DNA, the CDR3 is TGCGCCAGCGCTAGCGGGGGAACAGATACGCAGTATTTT. Translation: CASASGGTDTQYF.

This sequence joins TRBV19 and TRBJ2-5; D might be TRBD1 (5 bases). V was pared by 6 bases and J by 5 bases, with 22 bases between. The CDR3 is made up of 16 amino acids. Germline V gene lookup returns CDR1 LNHDA and CDR2 SQIVND (reference sequence). CDR3 coding DNA: TGTGCCAGTAGGGGCAGGGCTTCCTCTCAAACGGAGACCCAGTACTTC. Residues: CASRGRASSQTETQYF.

The chain recombines TRBV6-5 with TRBJ2-5, with 7 bases fitting TRBD1. The CDR3 has 14 amino acids. Germline CDR1 is MNHEY and CDR2 is SVGAGI. Trimming cost V 2 bases and J 2 bases; bases outside gene matches: 2. The CDR3 region is CASSYGTAQETQYF. DNA for the CDR3: TGTGCCAGCAGTTACGGGACAGCGCAAGAGACCCAGTACTTC.

V usage is TRBV27 and J usage is TRBJ2-1; 7 nucleotides agree with TRBD1. This CDR3 has 14 residues. The germline CDR1 and CDR2 sequences are MNHEY and SMNVEV (reference sequence). The junction had 3 bases not matched to a gene; V was cut back by 3 bases and J by 4 bases. The CDR3 loop is CASSFGTEYNEQFF. The DNA of the CDR3 is TGTGCCAGCAGTTTCGGGACAGAATACAATGAGCAGTTCTTC.

About this clone itself: The sample contains more than one DNA sequence encoding this CDR3. V and J are TRBV28 and TRBJ1-1, with a possible D match to TRBD1 (6 bases). Germline V gene data show CDR1 as MDHEN and CDR2 as SYDVKM. The V and J ends lost 5 bases and 2 bases respectively, with 18 bases between them. The CDR3 consists of 16 residues. CDR3 DNA: TGTGCCAGCAGTACCCTGACAGGAGGCGGAAACACTGAAGCTTTCTTT. This gives the protein CASSTLTGGGNTEAFF. Looking up the rest from reference TRBV28 and TRBJ1-1 gives the full variable domain: DVKVTQSSRYLVKRTGEKVFLECVQDMDHENMFWYRQDPGLGLRLIYFSYDVKMKEKGDIPEGYSVSREKKERFSLILESASTNQTSMYLCASSTLTGGGNTEAFFGQGTRLTVV.

This rearrangement joins TRBV10-1 to TRBJ2-1; 10 bases agree with TRBD1. Looked up from germline, CDR1 is WNHNN and CDR2 is SYGVQD (reference sequence). This CDR3 has 15 residues. Trimming cost V 5 bases and J 4 bases; bases outside gene matches: 5. The CDR3 nucleotides read TGCGCCAGCAGTATAAGGACAGGGGGATACAATGAGCAGTTCTTC. Its translation is CASSIRTGGYNEQFF.

The gene calls are TRBV7-9 and TRBJ2-5; D remains ambiguous. The V end was cut by 1 base, the J end by 0 bases, with 9 bases between. From germline, CDR1 is SEHNR and CDR2 FQNEAQ (reference sequence). The CDR3 runs 15 residues. CDR3 amino acids: CASSLGQAYQETQYF. Written as DNA, the CDR3 is TGTGCCAGCAGCTTAGGCCAAGCCTACCAAGAGACCCAGTACTTC. The variable domain in full, completed from reference TRBV7-9 and TRBJ2-5, reads DTGVSQNPRHKITKRGQNVTFRCDPISEHNRLYWYRQTLGQGPEFLTYFQNEAQLEKSRLLSDRFSAERPKGSFSTLEIQRTEQGDSAMYLCASSLGQAYQETQYFGPGTRLLVL.